A selection of T cell receptor beta chains follows, all from one sample in a study of beta chain features in type 1 diabetes. Profiled with immunoSEQ multiplex PCR; TCRdb holds only in-frame clones, not every one. The sample lists 300,000 or so clones; about 13% were seen once. Material: naive CD4+ T cells from blood. The source of these receptors is a woman younger than 35 with type 1 diabetes. The CDR3 runs from the conserved cysteine through the conserved F or W. D genes are given only for firm matches. Expanded clones get a size class; other rows say once, few or many, or leave the size out.

J gene: TRBJ2-7; V gene: TRBV7-2; D gene: TRBD2; clone size: few; CDR3 protein: CASSNGLAGKFNEQYF; CDR3 DNA: TGTGCCAGCAGCAATGGACTAGCGGGAAAATTCAACGAGCAGTACTTC
J gene: TRBJ2-1; V gene: TRBV11-2; D gene: -; clone size: many; CDR3 protein: CASSPREDPFF; CDR3 DNA: TGTGCCAGCAGCCCTAGGGAGGATCCGTTCTTC
J gene: TRBJ1-2; V gene: TRBV27; D gene: -; clone size: -; CDR3 protein: CASSLSAGNYGYTF; CDR3 DNA: TGTGCCAGCAGTTTATCAGCGGGTAACTATGGCTACACCTTC
J gene: TRBJ1-5; V gene: TRBV6-5; D gene: -; clone size: -; CDR3 protein: CASSYTGGGNQPQHF; CDR3 DNA: TGTGCCAGCAGTTACACAGGCGGGGGCAATCAGCCCCAGCATTTT
J gene: TRBJ2-5; V gene: TRBV6-6; D gene: -; clone size: few; CDR3 protein: CASSYVAGDPVETQYF; CDR3 DNA: TGTGCCAGCAGTTACGTAGCAGGGGACCCTGTGGAGACCCAGTACTTC
J gene: TRBJ1-1; V gene: TRBV30; D gene: -; clone size: few; CDR3 protein: CAWSTYENTEAFF; CDR3 DNA: TGTGCCTGGAGTACTTATGAGAACACTGAAGCTTTCTTT
J gene: TRBJ2-1; V gene: TRBV2; D gene: TRBD2; clone size: -; CDR3 protein: CASSEVGLSTGGNEQFF; CDR3 DNA: TGTGCCAGCAGTGAAGTTGGGCTCTCGACGGGAGGTAATGAGCAGTTCTTC
J gene: TRBJ2-7; V gene: TRBV7-2; D gene: TRBD2; clone size: -; CDR3 protein: CASSLVGGRAYEQYF; CDR3 DNA: TGTGCCAGCAGCTTAGTAGGCGGGAGGGCGTACGAGCAGTACTTC
J gene: TRBJ1-1; V gene: TRBV27; D gene: TRBD1; clone size: few; CDR3 protein: CASSFSFYRGRNTEAFF; CDR3 DNA: TGTGCCAGCAGTTTCTCCTTCTACAGGGGTAGGAACACTGAAGCTTTCTTT
J gene: TRBJ2-7; V gene: TRBV7-2; D gene: TRBD2; clone size: few; CDR3 protein: CASSTSATSVYEQYF; CDR3 DNA: TGTGCCAGCAGCACAAGTGCGACTAGCGTTTACGAGCAGTACTTC
J gene: TRBJ2-3; V gene: TRBV29-1; D gene: TRBD2; clone size: -; CDR3 protein: CSAPPPAGGSTDTQYF; CDR3 DNA: TGCAGCGCCCCCCCTCCAGCGGGAGGTAGCACAGATACGCAGTATTTT
J gene: TRBJ2-7; V gene: TRBV5-4; D gene: TRBD2; clone size: -; CDR3 protein: CASARASGTSYEQYF; CDR3 DNA: TGTGCCAGCGCGAGGGCTAGCGGGACCTCCTACGAGCAGTACTTC
J gene: TRBJ1-2; V gene: TRBV4-2; D gene: -; clone size: few; CDR3 protein: CASSPRGSYGYTF; CDR3 DNA: TGTGCCAGCAGCCCCCGCGGAAGCTATGGCTACACCTTC
J gene: TRBJ2-5; V gene: TRBV6-1; D gene: TRBD2; clone size: -; CDR3 protein: CASSEAGTSGGGETQYF; CDR3 DNA: TGTGCCAGCAGTGAAGCTGGGACTAGCGGGGGCGGGGAGACCCAGTACTTC
J gene: TRBJ1-1; V gene: TRBV5-1; D gene: -; clone size: few; CDR3 protein: CASSLDGGFWTEAFF; CDR3 DNA: TGCGCCAGCAGCTTGGACGGAGGATTCTGGACTGAAGCTTTCTTT
J gene: TRBJ1-1; V gene: TRBV5-4; D gene: TRBD1; clone size: -; CDR3 protein: CAITDRGNTEAFF; CDR3 DNA: TGTGCCATCACAGACAGGGGGAACACTGAAGCTTTCTTT
J gene: TRBJ1-1; V gene: TRBV7-2; D gene: -; clone size: few; CDR3 protein: CASSLRGRGSTEAFF; CDR3 DNA: TGTGCCAGCAGCTTAAGGGGCAGGGGATCCACTGAAGCTTTCTTT
J gene: TRBJ2-7; V gene: TRBV27; D gene: -; clone size: few; CDR3 protein: CASSRGTGSSYEQYF; CDR3 DNA: TGTGCCAGCAGTCGCGGGACGGGGAGCTCCTACGAGCAGTACTTC
J gene: TRBJ2-1; V gene: TRBV5-4; D gene: -; clone size: -; CDR3 protein: CASSLTVSSYNEQFF; CDR3 DNA: TGTGCCAGCAGCTTGACAGTGAGCTCCTACAATGAGCAGTTCTTC
J gene: TRBJ1-2; V gene: TRBV30; D gene: -; clone size: few; CDR3 protein: CASQGHGYTF; CDR3 DNA: TGTGCCTCACAGGGACATGGCTACACCTTC
J gene: TRBJ1-1; V gene: TRBV5-1; D gene: TRBD1; clone size: -; CDR3 protein: CASSLIQGAGTEAFF; CDR3 DNA: TGCGCCAGCAGCCTTATACAGGGGGCGGGCACTGAAGCTTTCTTT
J gene: TRBJ1-5; V gene: TRBV28; D gene: -; clone size: few; CDR3 protein: CASSFSNQPQHF; CDR3 DNA: TGTGCCAGCAGCTTTAGCAATCAGCCCCAGCATTTT
J gene: TRBJ2-6; V gene: TRBV6-1; D gene: -; clone size: -; CDR3 protein: CASVFSGANVLTF; CDR3 DNA: TGTGCCAGCGTATTCTCTGGGGCCAACGTCCTGACTTTC
J gene: TRBJ2-3; V gene: TRBV2; D gene: TRBD2; clone size: few; CDR3 protein: CASTGLVSDTQYF; CDR3 DNA: TGTGCCAGCACGGGACTAGTGTCAGATACGCAGTATTTT
J gene: TRBJ2-4; V gene: TRBV9; D gene: -; clone size: -; CDR3 protein: CASSVESNIQYF; CDR3 DNA: TGTGCCAGCAGCGTGGAGTCGAACATTCAGTACTTC
J gene: TRBJ1-5; V gene: TRBV2; D gene: -; clone size: -; CDR3 protein: CASLREAGANQPQHF; CDR3 DNA: TGTGCCAGCCTTAGGGAGGCAGGAGCTAATCAGCCCCAGCATTTT
J gene: TRBJ2-3; V gene: TRBV19; D gene: TRBD1; clone size: few; CDR3 protein: CASRDRSTDTQYF; CDR3 DNA: TGTGCCAGTCGGGACAGAAGCACAGATACGCAGTATTTT
J gene: TRBJ1-1; V gene: TRBV18; D gene: TRBD1; clone size: -; CDR3 protein: CASSPIQGNRNTEAFF; CDR3 DNA: TGTGCCAGCTCGCCTATACAGGGGAATAGGAACACTGAAGCTTTCTTT
J gene: TRBJ2-5; V gene: TRBV28; D gene: -; clone size: few; CDR3 protein: CASSSTIRATQYF; CDR3 DNA: TGTGCCAGCAGTTCAACTATCAGGGCCACCCAGTACTTC
J gene: TRBJ2-1; V gene: TRBV21-1; D gene: -; clone size: few; CDR3 protein: CASSTTYNEQFF; CDR3 DNA: TGTGCCAGCAGCACCACTTACAATGAGCAGTTCTTC
J gene: TRBJ2-5; V gene: TRBV5-4; D gene: -; clone size: few; CDR3 protein: CAARRDEETQYF; CDR3 DNA: TGTGCGGCGAGGCGGGACGAAGAGACCCAGTACTTC
J gene: TRBJ2-1; V gene: TRBV7-2; D gene: TRBD1; clone size: few; CDR3 protein: CASSLRESTGISYNEQFF; CDR3 DNA: TGTGCCAGCAGCTTACGCGAGTCGACAGGGATCTCCTACAATGAGCAGTTCTTC
J gene: TRBJ2-1; V gene: TRBV5-1; D gene: -; clone size: few; CDR3 protein: CASSLGVGAGGYNEQFF; CDR3 DNA: TGCGCCAGCAGCTTGGGTGTCGGAGCAGGGGGGTACAATGAGCAGTTCTTC
J gene: TRBJ2-2; V gene: TRBV11-2; D gene: TRBD2; clone size: few; CDR3 protein: CASSGRALGTGELFF; CDR3 DNA: TGTGCCAGTAGCGGGAGGGCCCTGGGCACCGGGGAGCTGTTTTTT
J gene: TRBJ1-1; V gene: TRBV20-1; D gene: -; clone size: -; CDR3 protein: CTLREGAFF; CDR3 DNA: TGCACCCTCCGGGAGGGTGCTTTCTTT
J gene: TRBJ2-1; V gene: TRBV5-1; D gene: -; clone size: -; CDR3 protein: CASSLGRDGNEQFF; CDR3 DNA: TGCGCCAGCAGCTTAGGGCGGGACGGTAATGAGCAGTTCTTC
J gene: TRBJ1-5; V gene: TRBV18; D gene: TRBD1; clone size: few; CDR3 protein: CASSPTTGVGQPQHF; CDR3 DNA: TGTGCCAGCTCACCAACGACAGGGGTGGGCCAGCCCCAGCATTTT
J gene: TRBJ1-1; V gene: TRBV30; D gene: TRBD1; clone size: few; CDR3 protein: CAWSVIRGHTEAFF; CDR3 DNA: TGTGCCTGGAGTGTCATCAGGGGGCACACTGAAGCTTTCTTT
J gene: TRBJ2-3; V gene: TRBV2; D gene: -; clone size: -; CDR3 protein: CASSTLQSTDTQYF; CDR3 DNA: TGTGCCAGCAGTACTCTACAGAGCACAGATACGCAGTATTTT
J gene: TRBJ1-2; V gene: TRBV4-3; D gene: -; clone size: -; CDR3 protein: CASSQEPGRGYGYTF; CDR3 DNA: TGCGCCAGCAGCCAAGAGCCAGGGAGGGGCTATGGCTACACCTTC
J gene: TRBJ2-1; V gene: TRBV6-5; D gene: -; clone size: -; CDR3 protein: CASSNEEGGNEQFF; CDR3 DNA: TGTGCCAGCAGCAATGAGGAGGGGGGGAATGAGCAGTTCTTC
J gene: TRBJ2-3; V gene: TRBV30; D gene: TRBD2; clone size: few; CDR3 protein: CAWSVFRTSGWPDTQYF; CDR3 DNA: TGTGCCTGGAGTGTCTTTCGGACTAGCGGGTGGCCAGATACGCAGTATTTT
J gene: TRBJ2-6; V gene: TRBV7-2; D gene: -; clone size: -; CDR3 protein: CASSLGDSGANVLTF; CDR3 DNA: TGTGCCAGCAGCTTAGGCGACTCTGGGGCCAACGTCCTGACTTTC
J gene: TRBJ2-1; V gene: TRBV25-1; D gene: TRBD2; clone size: -; CDR3 protein: CASRGLAAYNEQFF; CDR3 DNA: TGTGCCAGCAGAGGACTAGCGGCCTACAATGAGCAGTTCTTC
J gene: TRBJ2-1; V gene: TRBV28; D gene: -; clone size: -; CDR3 protein: CASSPRGGEQFF; CDR3 DNA: TGTGCCAGCAGTCCACGAGGTGGTGAGCAGTTCTTC
J gene: TRBJ2-5; V gene: TRBV9; D gene: TRBD2; clone size: few; CDR3 protein: CASSVGLAGEQETQYF; CDR3 DNA: TGTGCCAGCAGCGTAGGACTAGCGGGTGAACAAGAGACCCAGTACTTC
J gene: TRBJ2-5; V gene: TRBV15; D gene: TRBD2; clone size: -; CDR3 protein: CATSRDWASGRALETQYF; CDR3 DNA: TGTGCCACCAGCAGAGATTGGGCTAGCGGGAGGGCCTTGGAGACCCAGTACTTC
J gene: TRBJ2-1; V gene: TRBV27; D gene: -; clone size: -; CDR3 protein: CASSLFVGSGGVRGYNEQFF; CDR3 DNA: TGTGCCAGCAGTTTATTTGTCGGCAGTGGGGGAGTAAGGGGGTACAATGAGCAGTTCTTC
J gene: TRBJ2-7; V gene: TRBV7-8; D gene: TRBD2; clone size: -; CDR3 protein: CASSFLQASGAYEQYF; CDR3 DNA: TGTGCCAGCAGCTTTCTCCAGGCTAGCGGAGCCTACGAGCAGTACTTC
J gene: TRBJ1-1; V gene: TRBV20-1; D gene: -; clone size: few; CDR3 protein: CSARQGEAFF; CDR3 DNA: TGCAGTGCTAGACAGGGAGAAGCTTTCTTT
J gene: TRBJ1-1; V gene: TRBV19; D gene: -; clone size: few; CDR3 protein: CASRDRIAEAFF; CDR3 DNA: TGTGCCAGCAGAGACAGGATCGCTGAAGCTTTCTTT
J gene: TRBJ2-1; V gene: TRBV2; D gene: -; clone size: few; CDR3 protein: CASIGVSTNEQFF; CDR3 DNA: TGTGCCAGCATAGGGGTTTCGACTAATGAGCAGTTCTTC
J gene: TRBJ2-1; V gene: TRBV29-1; D gene: TRBD2; clone size: few; CDR3 protein: CSVEIAGGGPHEQFF; CDR3 DNA: TGCAGCGTTGAAATAGCGGGAGGGGGTCCCCATGAGCAGTTCTTC
J gene: TRBJ2-5; V gene: TRBV5-4; D gene: -; clone size: few; CDR3 protein: CASSLGLGTETQYF; CDR3 DNA: TGTGCCAGCAGCTTGGGACTAGGAACAGAGACCCAGTACTTC
J gene: TRBJ2-5; V gene: TRBV7-2; D gene: TRBD1; clone size: -; CDR3 protein: CASSSNRGTETQYF; CDR3 DNA: TGTGCCAGCAGCTCTAACAGGGGAACGGAGACCCAGTACTTC
J gene: TRBJ2-2; V gene: TRBV7-9; D gene: TRBD2; clone size: few; CDR3 protein: CASSFGLAANTGELFF; CDR3 DNA: TGTGCCAGCAGCTTCGGACTAGCGGCGAACACCGGGGAGCTGTTTTTT
J gene: TRBJ1-1; V gene: TRBV5-4; D gene: -; clone size: once; CDR3 protein: CASSLDAGLNTEAFF; CDR3 DNA: TGTGCCAGCAGCTTGGATGCAGGGCTGAACACTGAAGCTTTCTTT
J gene: TRBJ2-1; V gene: TRBV25-1; D gene: TRBD1; clone size: few; CDR3 protein: CASRGTVGRYNEQFF; CDR3 DNA: TGTGCCAGCAGGGGGACAGTCGGTCGGTACAATGAGCAGTTCTTC
J gene: TRBJ1-1; V gene: TRBV28; D gene: -; clone size: -; CDR3 protein: CASRPDQGNTEAFF; CDR3 DNA: TGTGCCAGCAGGCCGGACCAGGGGAACACTGAAGCTTTCTTT